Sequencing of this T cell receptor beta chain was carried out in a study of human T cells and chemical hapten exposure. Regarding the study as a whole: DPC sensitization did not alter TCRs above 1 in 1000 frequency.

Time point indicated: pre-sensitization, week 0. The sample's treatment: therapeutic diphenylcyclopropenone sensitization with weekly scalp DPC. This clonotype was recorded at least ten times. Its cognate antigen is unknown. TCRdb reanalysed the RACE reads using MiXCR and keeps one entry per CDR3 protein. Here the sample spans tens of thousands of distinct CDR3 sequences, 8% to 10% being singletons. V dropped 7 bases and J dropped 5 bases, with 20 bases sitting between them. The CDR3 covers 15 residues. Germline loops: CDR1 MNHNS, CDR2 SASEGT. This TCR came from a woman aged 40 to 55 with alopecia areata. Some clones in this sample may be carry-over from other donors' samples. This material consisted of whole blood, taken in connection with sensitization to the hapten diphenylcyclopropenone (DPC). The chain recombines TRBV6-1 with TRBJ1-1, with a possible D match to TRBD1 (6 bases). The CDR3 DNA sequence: TGTGCCAGCATAGGTGGGGGCGCCAGGTATACTGAAGCTTTCTTT. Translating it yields CASIGGGARYTEAFF.